The T cell receptor (beta chain) under discussion was sequenced for a study of vaccination and CD4 T cells after COVID-19. For the study at large: Four females and six males made up the convalescents, two of whom were Hispanic. The stimulating agents, overlapping spike peptides, came from SARS-CoV-2, HCoV-NL63, HCoV-OC43 and HCoV-229E. Regarding the study as a whole: A median approximately 83% of convalescent patients' SARS-CoV-2-reactive clones emerged only after vaccination.

Oncomine TCR Beta short-read sequencing was applied to DNA from cultured CD4+ T cells. From the PCR reads, TCRdb called clonotypes with MiXCR, one entry per CDR3 protein. The table lists 15,000 to 20,000 distinct CDR3 sequences, approximately 29% of them singletons, with approximately 15% in the top ten. The V and J ends lost 0 bases and 4 bases respectively, with 1 base between them. Germline V CDR1 and CDR2: SGHRS, YFSETQ. This CDR3 is 11 amino acids long. Specified treatment: approximately nine-day PBMC culture with coronavirus spike peptide pools or control peptides (ViraFEST assay). Under the ViraFEST approach, antigen-specific T cells were expanded with peptide pools and TCRs subsequently sequenced. On this clonotype itself: What it binds is not known.

The sequenced material came from cultured CD4+ T cells from blood. The clonotype originates from a human donor with COVID-19. J is TRBJ1-1 and V is TRBV5-1; unclear D gene. CDR3 sequence (DNA): TGCGCCAGCAGCTTGGCCACTGAAGCTTTCTTT. Protein product: CASSLATEAFF.